The 25 T cell receptor beta chains below all came from one sample that was sequenced in a study of STAT5B mutations in CD4+ large granular lymphocyte leukemia. Produced via immunoSEQ multiplex PCR; TCRdb's table is partial and in-frame only. The table includes fewer than 50,000 clones, about 86% detected once. Sequencing was done on a sample of CD4+ T cells from blood buffy coats. All receptors derive from a human donor in good health.

The chain has TRBV5-5 and TRBJ1-5, with D unresolved. V was clipped by 3 bases and J by 0 bases, with 7 bases between them. The germline gives CDR1 SGHKS, CDR2 YYEKEE (reference sequence). The CDR3 contains 14 residues. The CDR3 bases are TGTGCCAGCAGCTCGGGCCCTAGCAATCAGCCCCAGCATTTT. Encoded protein: CASSSGPSNQPQHF.

This CDR3 is CASSPGGGRTYEQYF. The CDR3 coding sequence is TGCGCCAGCAGCCCGGGGGGGGGCCGCACCTACGAGCAGTACTTC. The gene calls are TRBV4-1 and TRBJ2-7; 8 bases align to TRBD2. Trimming removed 4 bases from V and 2 bases from J; junction bases left unmatched: 7. This CDR3 has 15 amino acids. Germline CDR1 MGHRA, CDR2 YSYEKL.

This clone occurred a few times. The genes are TRBV11-3 and TRBJ2-2; D remains unclear. Trimming pared 4 bases from V and 8 bases from J, leaving 8 bases between. The length of the CDR3 is 12 residues. CDR1 is SGHNT, CDR2 YENEEA, per germline. The CDR3 bases are TGTGCCAGCAGCTCGTACGGAGGGGAGCTGTTTTTT. Protein product: CASSSYGGELFF.

The V and J genes are TRBV10-2 and TRBJ2-7; 15 bases map to TRBD2. Germline V gene data show CDR1 as WSHSY and CDR2 as SAAADI. This CDR3 comprises 15 residues. The J segment lost 5 bases and the V segment lost 3 bases, leaving 2 bases of the junction unmatched. The CDR3 loop reads CASSERTSGRDEQYF. Written as DNA, the CDR3 is TGCGCCAGCAGTGAACGGACTAGCGGGAGGGACGAGCAGTACTTC.

This clone was seen once. The J gene is TRBJ2-1, the V gene TRBV28; 11 bases are a match to TRBD2. The germline CDR1 and CDR2 sequences are MDHEN and SYDVKM. The CDR3 runs 16 residues. V shed 4 bases, J shed 4 bases, and the junction held 6 bases outside the gene matches. CDR3 in amino acids: CASSSQTSGKYNEQFF. Written as DNA, the CDR3 is TGTGCCAGCAGTTCCCAGACTAGCGGGAAATACAATGAGCAGTTCTTC.

The genes are TRBV27 and TRBJ2-3, with no clear D. The CDR3 extends over 17 amino acids. Looked up from germline, CDR1 is MNHEY and CDR2 is SMNVEV (reference sequence). V was pared by 1 base and J by 4 bases, with 18 bases between. The CDR3 spells CASSLYSGSDSPDTQYF. The DNA for the CDR3 is TGTGCCAGCAGTTTATATTCCGGCTCCGATTCCCCAGATACGCAGTATTTT.

The chain links TRBV28 to TRBJ2-4; D is perhaps TRBD2 (7 bases). V gave up 3 bases and J gave up 7 bases, with 13 bases separating them. The CDR3 has 14 amino acids. Per the germline V gene, CDR1 is MDHEN and CDR2 is SYDVKM. The CDR3 loop reads CASSFGGRGNIQYF. The CDR3 DNA follows: TGTGCCAGCAGTTTTGGGGGGAGGGGGAACATTCAGTACTTC.

J is TRBJ1-2 and V is TRBV6-5; D is uncertain. Trimming cost V 0 bases and J 4 bases, with 9 bases left between them. The CDR3 consists of 14 residues. CDR1 MNHEY and CDR2 SVGAGI come from the germline V gene. The CDR3 coding sequence is TGTGCCAGCAGTTACTCTGGGGTTCCCTATGGCTACACCTTC. It is translated as CASSYSGVPYGYTF.

This clone was picked up a small number of times. V gene TRBV30 combines with J gene TRBJ1-4; D is possibly TRBD1 (5 bases). The CDR3 runs 16 residues. Germline CDR1 is GTSNPN and CDR2 is SVGIG (reference sequence). V was trimmed by 3 bases and J by 8 bases, leaving 22 bases between them. CDR3 bases: TGTGCCTGGAGCCTTCCTGGAGTAAGGGGAAACGAAAAACTGTTTTTT. Translated, it gives CAWSLPGVRGNEKLFF. The full variable domain, its missing parts supplied by reference TRBV30 and TRBJ1-4, is SQTIHQWPATLVQPVGSPLSLECTVEGTSNPNLYWYRQAAGRGLQLLFYSVGIGQISSEVPQNLSASRPQDRQFILSSKKLLLSDSGFYLCAWSLPGVRGNEKLFFGSGTQLSVL.

This chain joins TRBV7-2 and TRBJ2-3; 9 bases are a match to TRBD2. The germline V gene has CDR1 SGHTA and CDR2 FQGNSA. V lost 5 bases and J lost 2; bases outside the gene matches: 8. The length of the CDR3 is 16 residues. The CDR3 loop reads CASSKYLAGITDTQYF. In nucleotides, the CDR3 is TGTGCCAGCAGCAAGTATCTAGCGGGGATCACAGATACGCAGTATTTT. Full variable domain (outside the CDR3, taken from reference TRBV7-2 and TRBJ2-3): GAGVSQSPSNKVTEKGKDVELRCDPISGHTALYWYRQSLGQGLEFLIYFQGNSAPDKSGLPSDRFSAERTGGSVSTLTIQRTQQEDSAVYLCASSKYLAGITDTQYFGPGTRLTVL.

This clone was recorded only once. J is TRBJ2-3 and V is TRBV18; unclear D gene. V shed 0 bases and J shed 6 bases, with 16 bases lying between them. This CDR3 is 16 amino acids long. From germline, CDR1 is KGHSH and CDR2 LQKENI. The CDR3 nucleotides read TGTGCCAGCTCACCACCTAAACGGTCCTCCACGGATACGCAGTATTTT. This sequence encodes CASSPPKRSSTDTQYF.

The chain couples TRBV5-1 to TRBJ1-2; D is possibly TRBD1 (5 bases). Looked up from germline, CDR1 is SGHRS and CDR2 is YFSETQ. The CDR3 runs to 14 residues. V shed 3 bases and J shed 4 bases, with 13 bases lying between them. CDR3 nucleotides: TGCGCCAGCAGCTGGGGGGAGGGGACCTATGGCTACACCTTC. Amino acid sequence: CASSWGEGTYGYTF.

V is TRBV7-2 and J is TRBJ2-2; tentatively, D is TRBD2 (6 bases). Germline values: CDR1 SGHTA, CDR2 FQGNSA. Trimming took off 1 base at V and 4 bases at J, with 7 bases between the two ends. This CDR3 has 14 amino acids. This CDR3 is CASSLEAGTGELFF. The CDR3 nucleotides read TGTGCCAGCAGCTTAGAAGCGGGCACCGGGGAGCTGTTTTTT.

The J gene is TRBJ2-3, the V gene TRBV7-2; D might be TRBD1 or TRBD2, each matching 5 bases. Trimming removed 7 bases from V and 4 bases from J, with 15 bases in between. The CDR3 extends over 14 amino acids. Germline CDR1 and CDR2: SGHTA and FQGNSA. Here the CDR3 reads CASTPLGEPDTQYF. The CDR3 DNA follows: TGTGCCAGCACCCCTTTGGGGGAGCCAGATACGCAGTATTTT.

The V gene is TRBV18, the J gene TRBJ2-7; 13 bases match TRBD2. V shed 0 bases, J shed 5 bases, and the junction held 4 bases outside the gene matches. The CDR3 spans 16 residues. Looked up from germline, CDR1 is KGHSH and CDR2 is LQKENI. CDR3 nucleotides: TGTGCCAGCTCACCACCAGGACTAGCGGGAGTCGACGAGCAGTACTTC. Its protein is CASSPPGLAGVDEQYF.

The chain uses TRBV2 and TRBJ1-3; TRBD1 aligns across 9 bases. Losses at the gene ends were 5 bases for V and 8 bases for J; bases not matched to a gene: 13. Germline CDR1 SNHLY, CDR2 FYNNEI. The CDR3 has 16 amino acids. The CDR3 region is CASSSPPGQGMYTIYF. The CDR3 coding sequence is TGTGCCAGCAGTTCACCTCCGGGACAGGGAATGTACACCATATATTTT. Based on the CDR3 plus reference TRBV2 and TRBJ1-3, the full variable domain is EPEVTQTPSHQVTQMGQEVILRCVPISNHLYFYWYRQILGQKVEFLVSFYNNEISEKSEIFDDQFSVERPDGSNFTLKIRSTKLEDSAMYFCASSSPPGQGMYTIYFGEGSWLTVV.

The chain employs TRBV5-1 and TRBJ1-2; D is ambiguous. Germline V CDR1 and CDR2: SGHRS, YFSETQ. V lost 3 bases, J lost 1 base, and 7 bases lay in between. This CDR3 contains 13 residues. The CDR3 DNA sequence: TGCGCCAGCAGCTCCAGGAATAACTATGGCTACACCTTC. Protein product: CASSSRNNYGYTF.

The genes are TRBV7-8 and TRBJ1-6; D not resolved. The germline CDR1 and CDR2 sequences are SGHVS and FQNEAQ. V lost 5 bases, J lost 7 bases, and 12 bases lay in between. The CDR3 length is 14 residues. The CDR3 nucleotides read TGTGCCAGCAGCCTCGGACCAACGAATTCACCCCTCCACTTT. Amino acid sequence: CASSLGPTNSPLHF.

This chain uses TRBV7-9 with TRBJ1-1; TRBD1 agrees at 7 bases. CDR3 size: 14 residues. Germline V gene data show CDR1 as SEHNR and CDR2 as FQNEAQ (reference sequence). Trimming removed 4 bases from V and 1 base from J; junction bases left unmatched: 3. The CDR3 here is CASSSGTENTEAFF. CDR3 in DNA: TGTGCCAGCAGCTCCGGGACAGAGAACACTGAAGCTTTCTTT.

This sequence joins TRBV10-3 and TRBJ2-7; D is uncertain. V dropped 5 bases and J dropped 3 bases, with 23 bases sitting between them. Germline loops: CDR1 ENHRY, CDR2 SYGVKD. The CDR3 length is 17 residues. The DNA of the CDR3 is TGTGCCATCAGTCCGCGCGTCGGAACCAGAGCCCGCTACGAGCAGTACTTC. Protein: CAISPRVGTRARYEQYF.

This clone was found once. This chain links TRBV20-1 with TRBJ1-2; the D gene is possibly TRBD1 (5 bases). There are 11 residues in the CDR3. Germline CDR1 reads DFQATT; CDR2 reads SNEGSKA (reference sequence). In DNA, the CDR3 is TGCAGCGACGGGACGCGGTATGGCTACACCTTC. Amino acid sequence: CSDGTRYGYTF.

The chain employs TRBV7-6 and TRBJ2-1, with 7 bases aligning to TRBD1. V lost 1 base, J lost 2 bases, and 2 bases stayed unmatched. The CDR3 is made up of 15 amino acids. CDR1 is SGHVS, CDR2 FNYEAQ, per germline. The CDR3 DNA follows: TGTGCCAGCAGCTTAGGGCAGGGGGCCTACAATGAGCAGTTCTTC. Encoded protein: CASSLGQGAYNEQFF.

The V call is TRBV7-7, the J call TRBJ2-7, with 9 nucleotides matching TRBD2. Germline CDR1 is SSHAT and CDR2 is FNYEAQ (reference sequence). The CDR3 covers 15 residues. V was pared by 5 bases and J by 3 bases, with 8 bases of the junction left unmatched. The chain's CDR3 is CASSPGLAYSYEQYF. As DNA, the CDR3 is TGTGCCAGCAGCCCGGGACTAGCTTATAGCTACGAGCAGTACTTC.

The rearrangement joins TRBV2 to TRBJ2-3; 7 bases are a match to TRBD1. Per the germline V gene, CDR1 is SNHLY and CDR2 is FYNNEI. CDR3 size: 14 residues. V gave up 7 bases and J gave up 1 base; unmatched junction bases: 5. DNA of the CDR3: TGTGCCAGCAAGGACAGGCAGGGCACAGATACGCAGTATTTT. Translated, it gives CASKDRQGTDTQYF.

This chain connects TRBV7-2 to TRBJ2-7; TRBD2 matches at 13 bases. V lost 5 bases to trimming and J lost 6 bases; unmatched junction nucleotides: 10. The CDR3 length is 16 residues. The germline V gene encodes CDR1 SGHTA and CDR2 FQGNSA. CDR3 region: CASSARTSGRRPEQYF. The CDR3 coding sequence is TGTGCCAGCAGCGCCCGGACTAGCGGGAGACGACCCGAGCAGTACTTC.